The rows below give T cell receptor beta chains drawn from one sample of a study of shared T cell receptors in the human thymus. The method was immunoSEQ multiplex PCR; TCRdb's version includes in-frame clones alone and lacks a portion of them. The table includes more than 550,000 clones, 80% to 90% detected once. These data were likewise used in another study, on human thymus T cells.

Sequencing used thymocytes. All receptors derive from a girl under three years old with a congenital heart defect. CDR3s include the opening cysteine and the closing phenylalanine or tryptophan. The D gene is left open where the match is weak. Clone size, where shown, is once, few, many, or a class for clones that have expanded.

v_call: TRBV27
clone_size: -
d_call: -
j_call: TRBJ1-5
cdr3_nt: TGTGCCAGCAGCCCACTTGGACAGAATCTTTATAGCAATCAGCCCCAGCATTTT
cdr3_aa: CASSPLGQNLYSNQPQHF

v_call: TRBV5-1
clone_size: -
d_call: -
j_call: TRBJ2-5
cdr3_nt: TGCGCCAGCAGATCCGGGACACAAGAGACCCAGTACTTC
cdr3_aa: CASRSGTQETQYF

v_call: TRBV5-1
clone_size: -
d_call: TRBD1
j_call: TRBJ1-6
cdr3_nt: TGCGCCAGCAGCTTCGGGACAGGGGGCTCGCGGAGGTCCTATAATTCACCCCTCCACTTT
cdr3_aa: CASSFGTGGSRRSYNSPLHF

v_call: TRBV6-5
clone_size: -
d_call: -
j_call: TRBJ2-7
cdr3_nt: TGTGCCAGCAGTTACGGGTTGAGGTCGCCTATCTACGAGCAGTACTTC
cdr3_aa: CASSYGLRSPIYEQYF

v_call: TRBV14
clone_size: -
d_call: -
j_call: TRBJ2-7
cdr3_nt: TGTGCCAGCAGCCTTATAGAGGTCTCCTACGAGCAGTACTTC
cdr3_aa: CASSLIEVSYEQYF

v_call: TRBV9
clone_size: few
d_call: -
j_call: TRBJ1-2
cdr3_nt: TGTGCCAGCAGCGCCCGATTTGACAGATTCCTATATGGCTACACCTTC
cdr3_aa: CASSARFDRFLYGYTF

v_call: TRBV19
clone_size: few
d_call: TRBD1
j_call: TRBJ2-7
cdr3_nt: TGTGCCAGTAGTACGACAGGGGACGGCGAGCAGTACTTC
cdr3_aa: CASSTTGDGEQYF

v_call: TRBV15
clone_size: -
d_call: -
j_call: TRBJ1-4
cdr3_nt: TGTGCCACCAGCTCCCAGGCCCGTTTTCCAACTAATGAAAAACTGTTTTTT
cdr3_aa: CATSSQARFPTNEKLFF

v_call: TRBV19
clone_size: few
d_call: -
j_call: TRBJ2-1
cdr3_nt: TGTGCCAGTAGTATTATACCCCCGACTAGATTCATAAGCGATGAGCAGTTCTTC
cdr3_aa: CASSIIPPTRFISDEQFF

v_call: TRBV5-4
clone_size: -
d_call: TRBD1
j_call: TRBJ1-2
cdr3_nt: TGTGCCAGCAGCTTCCTGGACAGGTCGAGGAGAGGCTACACCTTC
cdr3_aa: CASSFLDRSRRGYTF

v_call: TRBV2
clone_size: once
d_call: TRBD1
j_call: TRBJ1-2
cdr3_nt: TGTGCCAGCACCGTGACAGGGGGCTATGGCTACACCTTC
cdr3_aa: CASTVTGGYGYTF

v_call: TRBV5-3
clone_size: -
d_call: TRBD1
j_call: TRBJ2-7
cdr3_nt: TGTGCCAGAAGCTCAAATTTAAGGACAGGGGAGTACGAGCAGTACTTC
cdr3_aa: CARSSNLRTGEYEQYF

v_call: TRBV5-1
clone_size: -
d_call: -
j_call: TRBJ1-6
cdr3_nt: TGCGCCAGCAGGAGTACGAGCTCCTATAATTCACCCCTCCACTTT
cdr3_aa: CASRSTSSYNSPLHF

v_call: TRBV7-6
clone_size: few
d_call: TRBD1
j_call: TRBJ1-6
cdr3_nt: TGTGCCAGCAGCTTAGCGGGGACAGGGGGCTTTCATAATTCACCCCTCCACTTT
cdr3_aa: CASSLAGTGGFHNSPLHF

v_call: TRBV7-8
clone_size: -
d_call: -
j_call: TRBJ1-2
cdr3_nt: TGTGCCAGCAGCTTAGGCTGGGGCCGGGAGGGCTATGGCTACACCTTC
cdr3_aa: CASSLGWGREGYGYTF

v_call: TRBV11-2
clone_size: once
d_call: -
j_call: TRBJ2-5
cdr3_nt: TGTGCCAGCAGCCTGCAGGGGGGACCTCAAGAGACCCAGTACTTC
cdr3_aa: CASSLQGGPQETQYF

v_call: TRBV6-6
clone_size: -
d_call: TRBD2
j_call: TRBJ2-1
cdr3_nt: TGTGCCAGCAGTTACTCGAGACTAGCGGGGCTCAATGAGCAGTTCTTC
cdr3_aa: CASSYSRLAGLNEQFF

v_call: TRBV25-1
clone_size: -
d_call: -
j_call: TRBJ1-6
cdr3_nt: TGTGCCAGCAGTGAAGACGGGACTCCCTATAATTCCCCCCTCCACTTT
cdr3_aa: CASSEDGTPYNSPLHF

v_call: TRBV2
clone_size: -
d_call: -
j_call: TRBJ1-2
cdr3_nt: TGTGCCAGCAGTGAAGTCAGGAAATCCTACTTC
cdr3_aa: CASSEVRKSYF

v_call: TRBV4-1
clone_size: -
d_call: -
j_call: TRBJ2-4
cdr3_nt: TGCGCCAGCAGCAAGCCGCAGCCGGGACTCATAGCCAAAAACATTCAGTACTTC
cdr3_aa: CASSKPQPGLIAKNIQYF

v_call: TRBV29-1
clone_size: -
d_call: -
j_call: TRBJ1-1
cdr3_nt: TGCAGCGTCGACGCCCTAGGGGTGAAGGACACTGAAGCTTTCTTT
cdr3_aa: CSVDALGVKDTEAFF

v_call: TRBV18
clone_size: -
d_call: TRBD1
j_call: TRBJ2-2
cdr3_nt: TGTGCCAGCTCAACCTTGCGGGACAGGGCGAACACCGGGGAGCTGTTTTTT
cdr3_aa: CASSTLRDRANTGELFF

v_call: TRBV6-5
clone_size: -
d_call: TRBD1
j_call: TRBJ1-6
cdr3_nt: TGTGCCAGCAGCGATAGGACAGGGGGGAATTCACCCCTCCACTTT
cdr3_aa: CASSDRTGGNSPLHF

v_call: TRBV29-1
clone_size: -
d_call: TRBD1
j_call: TRBJ1-1
cdr3_nt: TGCAGCGTTGAAGTCAAGAACTGGACAGGGCCGAACACTGAAGCTTTCTTT
cdr3_aa: CSVEVKNWTGPNTEAFF

v_call: TRBV7-2
clone_size: -
d_call: TRBD1
j_call: TRBJ1-1
cdr3_nt: TGTGCCAGCAGCTTAGATGTACGGTGGCAGGGGGTGACTGAAGCTTTCTTT
cdr3_aa: CASSLDVRWQGVTEAFF

v_call: TRBV10-3
clone_size: few
d_call: TRBD2
j_call: TRBJ2-3
cdr3_nt: TGTGCCATCAGCGAAAGCGGGAGCACCAAACCGGCGCAAAACACAGATACGCAGTATTTT
cdr3_aa: CAISESGSTKPAQNTDTQYF

v_call: TRBV11-2
clone_size: -
d_call: -
j_call: TRBJ1-5
cdr3_nt: TGTGCCAGCAGCTTAGAGGGCAGGGTTCAGCCCCAGCATTTT
cdr3_aa: CASSLEGRVQPQHF

v_call: TRBV28
clone_size: -
d_call: -
j_call: TRBJ2-7
cdr3_nt: TGTGCCAGCGCTCCGCGGGGCAACGAGCAGTACTTC
cdr3_aa: CASAPRGNEQYF

v_call: TRBV4-1
clone_size: -
d_call: -
j_call: TRBJ2-7
cdr3_nt: TGCGCCAGCAGCCAAGACAACTACGAGCAGTACTTC
cdr3_aa: CASSQDNYEQYF